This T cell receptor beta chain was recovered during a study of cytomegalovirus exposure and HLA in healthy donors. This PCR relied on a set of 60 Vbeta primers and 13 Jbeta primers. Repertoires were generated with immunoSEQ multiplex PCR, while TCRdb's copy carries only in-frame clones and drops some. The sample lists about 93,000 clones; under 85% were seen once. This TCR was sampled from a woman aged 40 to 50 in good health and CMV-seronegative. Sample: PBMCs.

The CDR3 DNA follows: TGCGCCAGCAGCTTGAGTATAGCGGGAGGAGAGACCCAGTACTTC. Protein sequence: CASSLSIAGGETQYF. The chain couples TRBV5-1 to TRBJ2-5; 10 bases align to TRBD2. This CDR3 is 15 amino acids long. With V trimmed by 1 base and J by 4 bases, 4 bases remained unmatched. Germline assignment: CDR1 SGHRS and CDR2 YFSETQ.